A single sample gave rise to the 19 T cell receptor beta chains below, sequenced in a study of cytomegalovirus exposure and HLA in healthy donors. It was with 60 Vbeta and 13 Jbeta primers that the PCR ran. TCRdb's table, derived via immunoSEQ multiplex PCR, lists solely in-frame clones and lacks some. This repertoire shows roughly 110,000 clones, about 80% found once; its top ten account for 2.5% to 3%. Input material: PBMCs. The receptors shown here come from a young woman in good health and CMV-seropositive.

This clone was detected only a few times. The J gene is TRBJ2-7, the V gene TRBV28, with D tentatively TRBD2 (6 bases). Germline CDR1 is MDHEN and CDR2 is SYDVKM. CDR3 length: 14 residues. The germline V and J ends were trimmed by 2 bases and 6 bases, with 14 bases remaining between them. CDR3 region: CASSLPGDEVEQYF. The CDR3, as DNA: TGTGCCAGCAGTTTACCGGGGGACGAAGTCGAGCAGTACTTC.

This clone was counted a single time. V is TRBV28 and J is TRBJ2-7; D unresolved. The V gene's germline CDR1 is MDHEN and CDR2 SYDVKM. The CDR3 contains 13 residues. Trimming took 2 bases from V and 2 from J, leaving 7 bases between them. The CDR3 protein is CASSLASTYEQYF. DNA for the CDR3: TGTGCCAGCAGTTTAGCCAGTACCTACGAGCAGTACTTC. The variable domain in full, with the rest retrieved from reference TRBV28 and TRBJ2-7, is DVKVTQSSRYLVKRTGEKVFLECVQDMDHENMFWYRQDPGLGLRLIYFSYDVKMKEKGDIPEGYSVSREKKERFSLILESASTNQTSMYLCASSLASTYEQYFGPGTRLTVT.

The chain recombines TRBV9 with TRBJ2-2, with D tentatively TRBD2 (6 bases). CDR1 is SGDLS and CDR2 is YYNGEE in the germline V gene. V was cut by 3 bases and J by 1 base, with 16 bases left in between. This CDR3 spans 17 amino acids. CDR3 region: CASSAHKTRRNTGELFF. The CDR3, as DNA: TGTGCCAGCAGCGCTCACAAGACTAGGCGGAACACCGGGGAGCTGTTTTTT.

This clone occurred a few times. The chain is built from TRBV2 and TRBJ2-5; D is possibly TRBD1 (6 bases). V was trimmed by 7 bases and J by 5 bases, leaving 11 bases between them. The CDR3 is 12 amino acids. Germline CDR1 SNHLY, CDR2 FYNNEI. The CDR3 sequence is CASMGHEETQYF. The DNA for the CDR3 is TGTGCCAGCATGGGACACGAGGAGACCCAGTACTTC. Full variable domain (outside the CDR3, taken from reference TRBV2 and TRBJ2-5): EPEVTQTPSHQVTQMGQEVILRCVPISNHLYFYWYRQILGQKVEFLVSFYNNEISEKSEIFDDQFSVERPDGSNFTLKIRSTKLEDSAMYFCASMGHEETQYFGPGTRLLVL.

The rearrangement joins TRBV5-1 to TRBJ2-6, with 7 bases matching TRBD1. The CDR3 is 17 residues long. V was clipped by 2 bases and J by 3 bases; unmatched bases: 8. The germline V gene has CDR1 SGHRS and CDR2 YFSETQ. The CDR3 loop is CASSFYRGTGGANVLTF. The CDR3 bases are TGCGCCAGCAGCTTCTACAGGGGAACGGGTGGGGCCAACGTCCTGACTTTC. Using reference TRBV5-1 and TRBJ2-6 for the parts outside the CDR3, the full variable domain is KAGVTQTPRYLIKTRGQQVTLSCSPISGHRSVSWYQQTPGQGLQFLFEYFSETQRNKGNFPGRFSGRQFSNSRSEMNVSTLELGDSALYLCASSFYRGTGGANVLTFGAGSRLTVL.

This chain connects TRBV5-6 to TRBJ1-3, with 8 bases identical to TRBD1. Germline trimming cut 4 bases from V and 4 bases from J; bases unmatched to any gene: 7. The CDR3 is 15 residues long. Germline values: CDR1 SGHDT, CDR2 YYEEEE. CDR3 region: CASSADRGRGNTIYF. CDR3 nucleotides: TGTGCCAGCAGCGCCGACAGGGGCAGGGGAAACACCATATATTTT.

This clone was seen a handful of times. CDR3 region: CASSLPPSSGRTDTQYF. CDR3 nucleotide sequence: TGTGCCAGCAGCTTACCCCCAAGTAGCGGGAGGACAGATACGCAGTATTTT. This rearrangement joins TRBV7-9 to TRBJ2-3; 10 bases map to TRBD2. Germline values: CDR1 SEHNR, CDR2 FQNEAQ (reference sequence). After removal of 2 bases from V and 3 bases from J, the junction contained 8 bases not matched to a gene. The CDR3 consists of 17 residues.

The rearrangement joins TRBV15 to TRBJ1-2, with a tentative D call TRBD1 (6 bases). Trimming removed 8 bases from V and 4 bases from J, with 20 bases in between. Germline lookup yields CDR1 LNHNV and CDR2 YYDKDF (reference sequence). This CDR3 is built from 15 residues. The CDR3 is CATHRGRGRGYGYTF. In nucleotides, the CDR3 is TGTGCCACCCACAGAGGCAGGGGCAGGGGCTATGGCTACACCTTC.

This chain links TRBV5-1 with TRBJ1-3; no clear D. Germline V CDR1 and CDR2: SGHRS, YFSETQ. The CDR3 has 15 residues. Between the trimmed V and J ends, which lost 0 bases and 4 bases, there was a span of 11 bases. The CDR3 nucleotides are TGCGCCAGCAGCTTGGACCAAACGGGAGGAAACACCATATATTTT. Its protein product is CASSLDQTGGNTIYF.

This chain's CDR3 is CASSPSPGANYGYTF. CDR3 nucleotides: TGTGCCAGCAGCCCGAGCCCAGGGGCTAACTATGGCTACACCTTC. This rearrangement joins TRBV28 to TRBJ1-2, with D perhaps matching TRBD1 (6 bases). Trimming took 6 bases from V and 0 from J, leaving 14 bases between them. Germline CDR1 MDHEN, CDR2 SYDVKM. This CDR3 comprises 15 residues.

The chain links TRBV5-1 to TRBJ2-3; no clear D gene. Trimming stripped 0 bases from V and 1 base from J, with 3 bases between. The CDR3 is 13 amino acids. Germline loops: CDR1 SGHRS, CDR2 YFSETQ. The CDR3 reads CASSLERTDTQYF. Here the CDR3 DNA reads TGCGCCAGCAGCTTGGAGCGCACAGATACGCAGTATTTT.

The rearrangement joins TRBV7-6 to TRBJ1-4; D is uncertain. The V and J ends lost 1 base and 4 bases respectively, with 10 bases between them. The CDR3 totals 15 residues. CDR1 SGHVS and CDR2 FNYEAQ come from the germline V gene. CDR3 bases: TGTGCCAGCAGCTTAGAGCTGAGTTTTAATGAAAAACTGTTTTTT. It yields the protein CASSLELSFNEKLFF.

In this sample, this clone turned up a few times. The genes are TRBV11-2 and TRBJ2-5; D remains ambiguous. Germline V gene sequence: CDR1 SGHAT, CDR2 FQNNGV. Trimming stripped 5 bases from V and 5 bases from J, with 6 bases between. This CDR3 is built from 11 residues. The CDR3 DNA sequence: TGTGCCAGCAGCCCCGGGGAGACCCAGTACTTC. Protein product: CASSPGETQYF.

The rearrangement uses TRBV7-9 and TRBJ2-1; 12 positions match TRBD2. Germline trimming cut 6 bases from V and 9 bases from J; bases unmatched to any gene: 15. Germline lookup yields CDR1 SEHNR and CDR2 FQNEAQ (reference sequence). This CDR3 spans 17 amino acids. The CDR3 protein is CASRSGPGLAGQGEQFF. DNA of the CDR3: TGTGCCAGCAGAAGTGGTCCGGGACTAGCGGGTCAGGGTGAGCAGTTCTTC.

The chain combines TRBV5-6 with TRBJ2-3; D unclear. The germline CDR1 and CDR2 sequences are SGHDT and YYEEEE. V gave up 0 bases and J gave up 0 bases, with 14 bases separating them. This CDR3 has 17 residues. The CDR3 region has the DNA TGTGCCAGCAGCTTGGCCCACAGTCTATCTAGCACAGATACGCAGTATTTT. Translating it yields CASSLAHSLSSTDTQYF.

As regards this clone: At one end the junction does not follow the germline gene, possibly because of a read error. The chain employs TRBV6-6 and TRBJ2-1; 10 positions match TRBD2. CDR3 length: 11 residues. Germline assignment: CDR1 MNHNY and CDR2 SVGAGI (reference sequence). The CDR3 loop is CASTQTSGKVF. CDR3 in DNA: TGTGCCAGCACCCAAACTAGCGGGAAGGTCTTC.

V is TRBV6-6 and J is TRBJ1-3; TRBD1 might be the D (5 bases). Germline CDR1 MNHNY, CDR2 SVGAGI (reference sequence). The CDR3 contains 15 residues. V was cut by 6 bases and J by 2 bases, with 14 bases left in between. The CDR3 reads CASSLRTKTGNTIYF. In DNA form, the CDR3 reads TGTGCCAGCAGCCTGAGGACAAAAACTGGAAACACCATATATTTT.

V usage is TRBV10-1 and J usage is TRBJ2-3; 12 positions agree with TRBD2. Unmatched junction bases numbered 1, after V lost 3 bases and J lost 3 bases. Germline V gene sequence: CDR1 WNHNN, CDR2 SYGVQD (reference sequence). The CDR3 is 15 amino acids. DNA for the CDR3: TGCGCCAGCAGTGATGGACTAGCGGGAACAGATACGCAGTATTTT. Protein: CASSDGLAGTDTQYF.

This CDR3 is CASSLSGTASEKLFF. The CDR3 DNA is TGTGCCAGCAGCTTATCCGGGACAGCGAGTGAAAAACTGTTTTTT. V gene TRBV7-9 combines with J gene TRBJ1-4, with TRBD1 matching over 7 bases. The germline gives CDR1 SEHNR, CDR2 FQNEAQ (reference sequence). The CDR3 extends over 15 amino acids. V lost 2 bases to trimming and J lost 7 bases; unmatched junction nucleotides: 7.